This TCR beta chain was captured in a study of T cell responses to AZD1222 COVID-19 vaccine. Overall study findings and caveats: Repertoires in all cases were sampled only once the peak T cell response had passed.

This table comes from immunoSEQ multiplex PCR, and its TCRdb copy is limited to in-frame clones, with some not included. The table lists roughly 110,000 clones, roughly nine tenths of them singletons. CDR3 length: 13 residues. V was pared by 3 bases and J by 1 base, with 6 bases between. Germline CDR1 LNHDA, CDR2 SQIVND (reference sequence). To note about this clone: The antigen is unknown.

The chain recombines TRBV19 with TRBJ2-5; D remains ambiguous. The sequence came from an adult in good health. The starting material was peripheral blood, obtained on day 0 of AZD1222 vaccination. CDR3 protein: CASSMQRQETQYF. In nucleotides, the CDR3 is TGTGCCAGTAGTATGCAACGCCAAGAGACCCAGTACTTC.